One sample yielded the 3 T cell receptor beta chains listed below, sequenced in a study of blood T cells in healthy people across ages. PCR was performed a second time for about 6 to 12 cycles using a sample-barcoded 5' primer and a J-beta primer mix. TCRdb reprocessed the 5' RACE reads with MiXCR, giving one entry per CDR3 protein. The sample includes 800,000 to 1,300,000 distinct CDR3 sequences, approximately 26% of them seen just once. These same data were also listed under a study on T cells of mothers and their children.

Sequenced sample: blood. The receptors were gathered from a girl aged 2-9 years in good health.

The chain's CDR3 is CSAASLEETQYF. In DNA, the CDR3 is TGCAGCGCCGCTAGCTTGGAAGAGACCCAGTACTTC. This rearrangement joins TRBV29-1 to TRBJ2-5; possibly TRBD2 for D (5 bases). Between the trimmed V and J ends, which lost 7 bases and 3 bases, there was a span of 12 bases. The CDR3 is 12 amino acids. From germline, CDR1 is SQVTM and CDR2 ANQGSEA.

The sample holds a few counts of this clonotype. CDR3 region: CASSLEAVNYGYTF. The CDR3 DNA sequence: TGTGCCAGCAGCTTAGAAGCGGTTAACTATGGCTACACCTTC. The chain uses TRBV7-2 and TRBJ1-2; D is unclear. In germline, CDR1 is SGHTA, CDR2 FQGNSA. There are 14 residues in the CDR3. V was pared by 1 base and J by 1 base, with 7 bases between.

The CDR3 sequence: CSARVGSNEQFF. CDR3 DNA sequence: TGCAGTGCTAGAGTCGGGAGCAATGAGCAGTTCTTC. The chain couples TRBV20-1 to TRBJ2-1, with D possibly matching TRBD2 (6 bases). The CDR3 extends over 12 amino acids. CDR1 and CDR2 (germline): DFQATT, SNEGSKA (reference sequence). With 1 base removed from V and 6 bases from J, the gap between germline ends came to 7 bases.